The entry below gives a single T cell receptor (beta chain) sequence along with its context. This entry belongs to a study of blood T cell repertoires in COVID-19. Profiling relied on immunoSEQ multiplex PCR, and the TCRdb table lists in-frame clones only, not all of them. The top ten hold about a fifth of the sample, which has about 340,000 clones, under 95% seen once. Participant-given clinical history determined each cohort assignment. The CDR3 is made up of 16 amino acids. With 0 bases clipped from V and 2 bases from J, the junction kept 0 bases outside the gene matches. Germline values: CDR1 KGHSH, CDR2 LQKENI.

The specimen sequenced was PBMCs or T cells enriched from blood (not recorded which). This sequence joins TRBV18 and TRBJ2-7; TRBD2 aligns across 14 bases. The clonotype originates from a young woman who had recovered from COVID-19. CDR3 DNA: TGTGCCAGCTCACCACCGGGACTAGCGGGAGCCTACGAGCAGTACTTC. It specifies CASSPPGLAGAYEQYF.